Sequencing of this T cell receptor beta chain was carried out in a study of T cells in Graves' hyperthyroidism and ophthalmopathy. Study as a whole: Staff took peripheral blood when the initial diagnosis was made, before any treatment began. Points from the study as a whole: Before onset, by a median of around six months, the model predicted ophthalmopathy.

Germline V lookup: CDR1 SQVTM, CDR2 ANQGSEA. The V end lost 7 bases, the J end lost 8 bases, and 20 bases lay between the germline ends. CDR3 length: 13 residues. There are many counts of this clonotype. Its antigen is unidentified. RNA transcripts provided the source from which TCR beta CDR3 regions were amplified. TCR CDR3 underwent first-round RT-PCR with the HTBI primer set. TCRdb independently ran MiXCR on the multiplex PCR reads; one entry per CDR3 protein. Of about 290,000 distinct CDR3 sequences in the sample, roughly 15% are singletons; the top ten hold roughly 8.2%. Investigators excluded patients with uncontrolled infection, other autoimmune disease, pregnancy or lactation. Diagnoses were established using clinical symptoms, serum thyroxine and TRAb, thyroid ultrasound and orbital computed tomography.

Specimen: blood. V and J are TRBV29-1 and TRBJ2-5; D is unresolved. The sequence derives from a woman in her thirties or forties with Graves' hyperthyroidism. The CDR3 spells CSGEVESLGTQYF. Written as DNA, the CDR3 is TGCAGCGGCGAAGTAGAAAGCCTTGGAACCCAGTACTTC.